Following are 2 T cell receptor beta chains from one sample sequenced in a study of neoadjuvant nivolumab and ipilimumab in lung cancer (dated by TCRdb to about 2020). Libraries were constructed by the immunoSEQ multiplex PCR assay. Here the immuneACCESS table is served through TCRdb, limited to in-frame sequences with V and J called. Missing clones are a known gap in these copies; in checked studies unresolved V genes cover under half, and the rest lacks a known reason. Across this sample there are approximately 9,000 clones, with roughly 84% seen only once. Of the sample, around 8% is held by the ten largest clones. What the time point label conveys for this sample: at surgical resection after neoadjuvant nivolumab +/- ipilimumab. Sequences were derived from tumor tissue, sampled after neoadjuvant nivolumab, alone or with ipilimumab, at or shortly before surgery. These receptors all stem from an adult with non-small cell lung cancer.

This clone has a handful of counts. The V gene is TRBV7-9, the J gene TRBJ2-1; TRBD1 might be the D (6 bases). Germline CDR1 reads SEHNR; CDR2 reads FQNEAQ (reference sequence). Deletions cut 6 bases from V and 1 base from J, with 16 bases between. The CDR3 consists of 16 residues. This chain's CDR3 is CASRLGLQGSYNEQFF. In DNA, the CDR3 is TGTGCCAGCAGACTCGGCCTCCAGGGGTCCTACAATGAGCAGTTCTTC.

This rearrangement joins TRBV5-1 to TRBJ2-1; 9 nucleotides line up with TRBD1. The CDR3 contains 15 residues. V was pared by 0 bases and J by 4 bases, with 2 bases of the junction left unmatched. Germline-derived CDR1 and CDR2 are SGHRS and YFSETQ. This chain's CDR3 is CASSLGTGDYNEQFF. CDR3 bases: TGCGCCAGCAGCTTGGGGACAGGGGATTACAATGAGCAGTTCTTC.